The 18 T cell receptor beta chains below all came from one sample that was sequenced in a study of cytomegalovirus exposure and HLA in healthy donors. The PCR contained 60 Vbeta and 13 Jbeta primers. TCRdb's copy holds only in-frame clones and misses some; the assay was immunoSEQ multiplex PCR. Among approximately 190,000 clones listed, approximately 88% were seen once. Input material: PBMCs. The receptors were sampled from a woman between 50 and 59 years old in good health and CMV-seropositive.

This chain links TRBV7-6 with TRBJ2-7; 7 bases agree with TRBD1. J gave up 2 bases and V 1 base, and 5 bases lay outside the gene matches. The germline V gene encodes CDR1 SGHVS and CDR2 FNYEAQ. This CDR3 spans 15 amino acids. CDR3 sequence reads: CASSLGPTGTYEQYF. DNA of the CDR3: TGTGCCAGCAGCTTAGGGCCGACAGGGACCTACGAGCAGTACTTC. The whole variable domain, remainder taken from reference TRBV7-6 and TRBJ2-7, is GAGVSQSPRYKVTKRGQDVALRCDPISGHVSLYWYRQALGQGPEFLTYFNYEAQQDKSGLPNDRFSAERPEGSISTLTIQRTEQRDSAMYRCASSLGPTGTYEQYFGPGTRLTVT.

In DNA form, the CDR3 reads TGTGCCAGCAGGGGACAGAATGAAAAACTGTTTTTT. This codes for CASRGQNEKLFF. The chain is built from TRBV25-1 and TRBJ1-4; TRBD1 agrees at 7 bases. Trimming cost V 6 bases and J 5 bases; bases outside gene matches: 0. CDR1 and CDR2 (germline): MGHDK, SYGVNS. The CDR3 is 12 residues long.

This chain uses TRBV5-6 with TRBJ2-7, with D possibly matching TRBD1 (6 bases). V lost 4 bases and J 3 bases, leaving 8 bases between the germline ends. The CDR3 spans 12 residues. Germline V gives CDR1 SGHDT, CDR2 YYEEEE. The CDR3 DNA is TGTGCCAGCAGCGGACAGATCTACGAGCAGTACTTC. Encoded protein: CASSGQIYEQYF.

This clone came up once. V gene TRBV29-1 combines with J gene TRBJ2-5, with 11 bases fitting TRBD2. This CDR3 region has 14 residues. V lost 6 bases to trimming and J lost 5 bases; unmatched junction nucleotides: 8. The V gene's germline CDR1 is SQVTM and CDR2 ANQGSEA. The CDR3 loop is CSVDGTSGGETQYF. As DNA, the CDR3 is TGCAGCGTGGATGGGACTAGCGGTGGGGAGACCCAGTACTTC.

The chain is built from TRBV7-8 and TRBJ1-5; tentatively, D is TRBD1 (6 bases). Trimming cost V 2 bases and J 4 bases, with 12 bases left between them. This CDR3 has 15 amino acids. Germline V gene lookup returns CDR1 SGHVS and CDR2 FQNEAQ. The CDR3 spells CASSLIGGGNQPQHF. CDR3 bases: TGTGCCAGCAGCTTAATAGGGGGTGGAAATCAGCCCCAGCATTTT.

The chain employs TRBV7-9 and TRBJ2-5, with D unclear. Germline V gene sequence: CDR1 SEHNR, CDR2 FQNEAQ (reference sequence). The CDR3 is 15 amino acids. The germline V and J ends were trimmed by 1 base and 1 base, with 10 bases remaining between them. CDR3 DNA sequence: TGTGCCAGCAGCTTAGTTCAGGAATTCCAAGAGACCCAGTACTTC. This encodes CASSLVQEFQETQYF.

The chain links TRBV5-4 to TRBJ2-7; 11 positions match TRBD2. This CDR3 has 16 residues. Germline V gives CDR1 SGHNT, CDR2 YYREEE (reference sequence). V was clipped by 4 bases and J by 2 bases; unmatched bases: 8. The CDR3 region is CASSVTSGDNTYEQYF. CDR3 nucleotides: TGTGCCAGCAGCGTGACTAGCGGGGATAATACCTACGAGCAGTACTTC.

The V gene is TRBV30, the J gene TRBJ1-4, with TRBD1 identical over 8 bases. The germline CDR1 and CDR2 sequences are GTSNPN and SVGIG (reference sequence). The length of the CDR3 is 12 residues. Unmatched junction bases numbered 7, after V lost 1 base and J lost 15 bases. The CDR3 bases are TGTGCCTGGAGTGGTCGGAGGACAGGGTTGTTTTTT. This sequence encodes CAWSGRRTGLFF.

CDR3: CASRPQGLGNTIYF. CDR3 coding DNA: TGTGCCAGCAGACCACAGGGATTAGGAAACACCATATATTTT. The V and J genes are TRBV6-5 and TRBJ1-3, with a possible D match to TRBD1 (6 bases). The CDR3 has 14 amino acids. From germline, CDR1 is MNHEY and CDR2 SVGAGI. Between the trimmed V and J ends, which lost 6 bases and 4 bases, there was a span of 13 bases.

The chain couples TRBV10-3 to TRBJ1-1, with no clear D. V was shortened by 8 bases and J by 1 base, with 8 bases between the two germline ends. This CDR3 has 12 residues. Germline CDR1 ENHRY, CDR2 SYGVKD. The CDR3 is CAIRGWNTEAFF. The CDR3 DNA sequence: TGTGCCATCCGGGGTTGGAACACTGAAGCTTTCTTT.

J is TRBJ2-3 and V is TRBV6-4; unclear D gene. Germline values: CDR1 MRHNA, CDR2 SNTAGT. The CDR3 contains 13 residues. Trimming pared 5 bases from V and 6 bases from J, leaving 12 bases between. CDR3 sequence: CASSNSRSDTQYF. In nucleotides, the CDR3 is TGTGCCAGCAGTAACAGTCGGTCCGATACGCAGTATTTT.

The chain combines TRBV11-2 with TRBJ1-1; D not certain. Germline V lookup: CDR1 SGHAT, CDR2 FQNNGV. The V end lost 1 base, the J end lost 4 bases, and 10 bases lay between the germline ends. This CDR3 contains 14 residues. This chain's CDR3 is CASSLVSRGTEAFF. The CDR3 DNA reads as TGTGCCAGCAGCTTAGTCTCGCGGGGCACTGAAGCTTTCTTT.

V and J are TRBV4-3 and TRBJ2-2; D is ambiguous. The V gene lost 4 bases and the J gene lost 5 bases, with 11 bases spanning the gap. CDR1 LGHNA and CDR2 YSLEER come from the germline V gene. This CDR3 spans 14 amino acids. In DNA, the CDR3 is TGCGCCAGCAGCCCAAGATCACGGACCGGGGAGCTGTTTTTT. Protein sequence: CASSPRSRTGELFF.

This clone was counted a few times. Here the CDR3 DNA reads TGTGCCAGCCATAACAGGGTTGGCTACGAGCAGTACTTC. Its translation: CASHNRVGYEQYF. The rearrangement uses TRBV5-6 and TRBJ2-7, with D tentatively TRBD1 (6 bases). The CDR3 length is 13 residues. CDR1 SGHDT and CDR2 YYEEEE come from the germline V gene. Trimming left V 7 bases short and J 3 bases short, with 14 bases between. The full variable domain, its missing parts supplied by reference TRBV5-6 and TRBJ2-7, is DAGVTQSPTHLIKTRGQQVTLRCSPKSGHDTVSWYQQALGQGPQFIFQYYEEEERQRGNFPDRFSGHQFPNYSSELNVNALLLGDSALYLCASHNRVGYEQYFGPGTRLTVT.

The rearrangement uses TRBV12-5 and TRBJ1-2; 9 bases fit TRBD1. The J segment lost 7 bases and the V segment lost 0 bases, leaving 9 bases of the junction unmatched. CDR1 is LGHNT and CDR2 is FRNRAP in the germline V gene. The CDR3 covers 16 residues. The DNA of the CDR3 is TGTGCTAGTGGTTTGGTACAGGGGGCTATATGGATTGGCTACACCTTC. Translating gives CASGLVQGAIWIGYTF.

The rearrangement joins TRBV5-4 to TRBJ2-2; weak D call: TRBD2 (6 bases). Germline values: CDR1 SGHNT, CDR2 YYREEE (reference sequence). The V and J ends lost 7 bases and 6 bases respectively, with 13 bases between them. The CDR3 has 13 amino acids. The CDR3 loop is CASRPREAGELFF. CDR3 in DNA: TGTGCCAGCCGCCCGCGGGAAGCCGGGGAGCTGTTTTTT.

CDR3 coding DNA: TGTGCCAGCTCAACCACAGGCGACAATCAGCCCCAGCATTTT. It translates to CASSTTGDNQPQHF. This chain joins TRBV18 and TRBJ1-5; D perhaps matches TRBD1 (5 bases). This CDR3 comprises 14 residues. V lost 5 bases and J lost 3, with 11 bases in between. CDR1 and CDR2 from the germline V gene are KGHSH and LQKENI.

The rearrangement links TRBV4-2 to TRBJ1-6; no firm D call. The CDR3 length is 16 residues. Germline loops: CDR1 LGHNA, CDR2 YNFKEQ. Trimming removed 3 bases from V and 3 bases from J, with 12 bases in between. The CDR3 coding sequence is TGTGCCAGCAGCCAGAGTCCCTTCCTCTATAATTCACCCCTCCACTTT. Its translation: CASSQSPFLYNSPLHF.